This T cell receptor (beta chain) was found in a study of OX40 agonist ivuxolimab in advanced cancers. Study-level information: Dose-escalation patients' cancers were hepatocellular carcinoma, melanoma, renal cell or head and neck cancer. Partial responses were achieved by three patients, one with hepatocellular carcinoma and two with cutaneous melanoma.

Profiled with immunoSEQ multiplex PCR; TCRdb holds only in-frame clones, not every one. The sample has under 55,000 clones, 82% seen once; the top ten hold more than 2%. V dropped 11 bases and J dropped 1 base, with 18 bases sitting between them. Germline assignment: CDR1 SNHLY and CDR2 FYNNEI. The CDR3 runs to 16 residues. The sequences come from CD4+ or CD8+ T cells sorted from blood, collected in a trial of the OX40 agonist ivuxolimab. This receptor was taken from an adult with an advanced solid tumor such as melanoma, head and neck, liver or kidney cancer. The V gene is TRBV2, the J gene TRBJ2-6, with a tentative D call TRBD2 (5 bases). The CDR3: CAGSRVGRSGANVLTF. The CDR3 DNA sequence: TGTGCCGGCTCGAGGGTCGGGCGGTCTGGGGCCAACGTCCTGACTTTC.